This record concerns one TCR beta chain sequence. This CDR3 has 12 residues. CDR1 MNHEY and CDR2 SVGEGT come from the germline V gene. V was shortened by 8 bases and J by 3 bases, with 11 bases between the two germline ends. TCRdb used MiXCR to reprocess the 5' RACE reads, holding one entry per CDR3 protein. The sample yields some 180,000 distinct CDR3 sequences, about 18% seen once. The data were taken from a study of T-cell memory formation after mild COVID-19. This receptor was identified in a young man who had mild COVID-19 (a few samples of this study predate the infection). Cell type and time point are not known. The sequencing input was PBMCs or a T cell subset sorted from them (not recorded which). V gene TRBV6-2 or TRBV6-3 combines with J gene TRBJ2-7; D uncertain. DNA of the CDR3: TGTGCCAGCGCGGACGGTTACTACGAGCAGTACTTC. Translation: CASADGYYEQYF.